The 24 T cell receptor beta chains below come from one sample, sequenced in a study of early T cells in non-severe SARS-CoV-2 infection. One entry per CDR3 protein results from TCRdb running MiXCR on the 5' RACE reads. The repertoire holds fewer than 80,000 distinct CDR3 sequences, approximately 13% seen once, with 4% to 6% in the top ten. Sequencing used whole blood. All receptors derive from an adult who was a healthcare worker with PCR-confirmed SARS-CoV-2 infection or an uninfected control (not recorded which).

This rearrangement joins TRBV7-9 to TRBJ2-3, with 7 bases aligning to TRBD2. Germline V CDR1 and CDR2: SEHNR, FQNEAQ (reference sequence). Trimming at V came to 5 bases and at J to 3 bases, leaving 11 bases not matched to a gene. CDR3 size: 16 residues. The CDR3 DNA reads as TGTGCCAGCAGCACGCTCACCGGGGGGAGTACAGATACGCAGTATTTT. It is translated as CASSTLTGGSTDTQYF.

The chain joins TRBV5-1 to TRBJ2-1; 11 positions match TRBD2. Trimming removed 0 bases from V and 4 bases from J; junction bases left unmatched: 0. Germline assignment: CDR1 SGHRS and CDR2 YFSETQ. This CDR3 is 15 amino acids long. CDR3 DNA sequence: TGCGCCAGCAGCTTGGCTAGCGGGGGGTACAATGAGCAGTTCTTC. This codes for CASSLASGGYNEQFF.

There are a few counts of this clonotype. The chain has TRBV6-1 and TRBJ2-5, with 8 nucleotides matching TRBD2. The CDR3 is 14 residues long. Germline CDR1 and CDR2: MNHNS and SASEGT. V was clipped by 7 bases and J by 5 bases; unmatched bases: 9. DNA of the CDR3: TGTGCCAGCACTTCGTCTAGCGGGCGGGAGACCCAGTACTTC. Translation: CASTSSSGRETQYF.

This clonotype was found many times. The chain employs TRBV5-1 and TRBJ2-3, with TRBD2 matching 13 bases. The CDR3 runs to 16 residues. V lost 4 bases, J lost 3 bases, and 5 bases stayed unmatched. Germline assignment: CDR1 SGHRS and CDR2 YFSETQ. CDR3 sequence: CASSPGTSGATDTQYF. In DNA, the CDR3 is TGCGCCAGCAGCCCGGGGACTAGCGGGGCGACAGATACGCAGTATTTT.

The sample holds a few counts of this clonotype. The chain links TRBV7-2 to TRBJ1-2, with TRBD1 as a possible D gene (5 bases). V was cut by 5 bases and J by 8 bases, with 18 bases left in between. The CDR3 runs to 14 residues. Looked up from germline, CDR1 is SGHTA and CDR2 is FQGNSA. The CDR3 coding sequence is TGTGCCAGCAGCACGGGGACGTTCACTAACGGCTACACCTTC. This gives the protein CASSTGTFTNGYTF.

V is TRBV7-9 and J is TRBJ1-4; D is unclear. V was trimmed by 5 bases and J by 8 bases, leaving 21 bases between them. The length of the CDR3 is 16 residues. Germline lookup yields CDR1 SEHNR and CDR2 FQNEAQ (reference sequence). The CDR3 nucleotides are TGTGCCAGCAGCCGTTATGCGGGAAACACCGGAGAAAAACTGTTTTTT. This translates into CASSRYAGNTGEKLFF. Using reference TRBV7-9 and TRBJ1-4 for the parts outside the CDR3, the full variable domain is DTGVSQNPRHKITKRGQNVTFRCDPISEHNRLYWYRQTLGQGPEFLTYFQNEAQLEKSRLLSDRFSAERPKGSFSTLEIQRTEQGDSAMYLCASSRYAGNTGEKLFFGSGTQLSVL.

This clonotype has just a few counts. CDR3 bases: TGTGCTAGTGGTCCGACCGCCTACGAGCAGTACTTC. It translates to CASGPTAYEQYF. V and J are TRBV12-5 and TRBJ2-7, with D unclear. The CDR3 extends over 12 amino acids. Germline V CDR1 and CDR2: LGHNT, FRNRAP. V was cut by 5 bases and J by 2 bases, with 7 bases left in between.

This clonotype was seen only a few times. V usage is TRBV20-1 and J usage is TRBJ2-3, with D possibly TRBD2 on 5 matching bases. The CDR3 has 16 residues. V lost 3 bases, J lost 2 bases, and 18 bases lay in between. Germline V gene lookup returns CDR1 DFQATT and CDR2 SNEGSKA (reference sequence). The CDR3 sequence: CSASIRDSQYTDTQYF. The CDR3 DNA sequence: TGCAGTGCTAGTATCCGGGATTCCCAGTACACAGATACGCAGTATTTT.

This clonotype was found many times. V gene TRBV7-8 combines with J gene TRBJ1-5; a weak D match, TRBD1 (6 bases). This CDR3 is built from 13 residues. The V gene's germline CDR1 is SGHVS and CDR2 FQNEAQ. V gave up 4 bases and J gave up 5 bases, with 9 bases separating them. This CDR3 reads CASSSSGDQPQHF. In nucleotides, the CDR3 is TGTGCCAGCAGCTCCTCAGGGGATCAGCCCCAGCATTTT.

This rearrangement joins TRBV4-1 to TRBJ2-1; D is uncertain. The CDR3 has 17 residues. Trimming removed 4 bases at V and 4 bases at J, with 20 bases between. Germline V CDR1 and CDR2: MGHRA, YSYEKL. The CDR3 sequence is CASSPRTDSQSYNEQFF. CDR3 DNA: TGCGCCAGCAGCCCACGGACGGATTCACAATCTTACAATGAGCAGTTCTTC.

This clonotype came up a few times. The V gene is TRBV29-1, the J gene TRBJ2-1; the match to TRBD2 covers 10 bases. The CDR3 length is 12 residues. CDR1 and CDR2 from the germline V gene are SQVTM and ANQGSEA. Trimming removed 7 bases from V and 9 bases from J; junction bases left unmatched: 6. CDR3 in amino acids: CSAPSGSGEQFF. CDR3 in DNA: TGCAGCGCCCCTAGCGGGAGTGGTGAGCAGTTCTTC.

This clonotype has a count of ten or more. The J gene is TRBJ2-5, the V gene TRBV6-6; D unclear. Germline V lookup: CDR1 MNHNY, CDR2 SVGAGI (reference sequence). This CDR3 spans 14 amino acids. V lost 5 bases to trimming and J lost 3 bases, with 13 bases between them. DNA of the CDR3: TGTGCCAGCAGTGGGTTCGTGGTAGAAGAGACCCAGTACTTC. Residues: CASSGFVVEETQYF.

This clonotype has a count of ten or more. The chain is built from TRBV20-1 and TRBJ2-3; D gene unclear. The germline V and J ends were trimmed by 0 bases and 9 bases, with 7 bases remaining between them. The CDR3 is 11 residues long. In germline, CDR1 is DFQATT, CDR2 SNEGSKA (reference sequence). CDR3 in DNA: TGCAGTGCTAGAGATGTCGGGACGCAGTATTTT. Protein product: CSARDVGTQYF.

This sequence joins TRBV7-8 and TRBJ2-1, with 16 bases fitting TRBD2. The CDR3 has 19 residues. From germline, CDR1 is SGHVS and CDR2 FQNEAQ. After removal of 4 bases from V and 2 bases from J, the junction contained 8 bases not matched to a gene. The CDR3: CASSSPGLAGGQPYNEQFF. The CDR3 nucleotides are TGTGCCAGCAGCTCGCCGGGACTAGCGGGAGGGCAACCCTACAATGAGCAGTTCTTC.

The sample holds a few counts of this clonotype. This chain uses TRBV20-1 with TRBJ1-1; D might be TRBD1 (5 bases). Germline V gene lookup returns CDR1 DFQATT and CDR2 SNEGSKA (reference sequence). Trimming stripped 5 bases from V and 0 bases from J, with 10 bases between. This CDR3 is built from 13 residues. CDR3 sequence (DNA): TGCAGTGCTGCCGGGACTTTGAACACTGAAGCTTTCTTT. Translation: CSAAGTLNTEAFF.

This clonotype was detected many times. The V gene is TRBV20-1, the J gene TRBJ2-7; no clear D gene. The CDR3 is 14 residues long. The V end lost 0 bases, the J end lost 2 bases, and 11 bases lay between the germline ends. In germline, CDR1 is DFQATT, CDR2 SNEGSKA (reference sequence). The CDR3 reads CSARDRRKPYEQYF. The CDR3 region has the DNA TGCAGTGCTAGAGATCGGCGGAAACCCTACGAGCAGTACTTC.

The sample holds a few counts of this clonotype. The chain is built from TRBV7-9 and TRBJ2-1, with D possibly being TRBD1 (5 bases). The CDR3 extends over 14 amino acids. Trimming stripped 2 bases from V and 4 bases from J, with 9 bases between. Germline V gene lookup returns CDR1 SEHNR and CDR2 FQNEAQ (reference sequence). The CDR3 nucleotides are TGTGCCAGCAGCTTACTCTCAGGGTACAATGAGCAGTTCTTC. It yields the protein CASSLLSGYNEQFF.

This clonotype occurred a few times. V usage is TRBV3-1 and J usage is TRBJ2-3, with TRBD2 as a possible D gene (6 bases). The V gene's germline CDR1 is LGHDT and CDR2 YNNKEL (reference sequence). This CDR3 region has 13 residues. Trimming took 4 bases from V and 4 from J, leaving 9 bases between them. CDR3 bases: TGTGCCAGCAGCCTAGGAGGGGCAGATACGCAGTATTTT. It yields the protein CASSLGGADTQYF.

V gene TRBV11-2 combines with J gene TRBJ1-2; 8 bases are a match to TRBD1. Germline-derived CDR1 and CDR2 are SGHAT and FQNNGV. The length of the CDR3 is 14 residues. J lost 3 bases, V lost 5 bases, and 5 bases had no gene match. The CDR3 bases are TGTGCCAGCAGCCCCGGACAGGGAGACTATGGCTACACCTTC. As protein: CASSPGQGDYGYTF. Full variable domain (outside the CDR3, taken from reference TRBV11-2 and TRBJ1-2): EAGVAQSPRYKIIEKRQSVAFWCNPISGHATLYWYQQILGQGPKLLIQFQNNGVVDDSQLPKDRFSAERLKGVDSTLKIQPAKLEDSAVYLCASSPGQGDYGYTFGSGTRLTVV.

There are a few counts of this clonotype. The rearrangement links TRBV5-5 to TRBJ1-5; the match to TRBD1 covers 8 bases. The CDR3 runs 15 residues. Unmatched junction bases numbered 5, after V lost 1 base and J lost 5 bases. CDR1 and CDR2 (germline): SGHKS, YYEKEE (reference sequence). This CDR3 is CASSLSTGEHQPQHF. CDR3 nucleotide sequence: TGTGCCAGCAGCTTGTCGACAGGGGAACATCAGCCCCAGCATTTT.

This clonotype was detected only a few times. The J gene is TRBJ2-5, the V gene TRBV5-4; weak D call: TRBD2 (5 bases). The CDR3 is 13 residues long. Trimming removed 1 base at V and 5 bases at J, with 9 bases between. CDR1 is SGHNT and CDR2 is YYREEE in the germline V gene (reference sequence). This CDR3 reads CASSLYEGETQYF. CDR3 in DNA: TGTGCCAGCAGCTTGTACGAGGGTGAGACCCAGTACTTC.

This clonotype was recorded many times. V usage is TRBV7-9 and J usage is TRBJ2-2; 10 positions agree with TRBD2. Germline assignment: CDR1 SEHNR and CDR2 FQNEAQ (reference sequence). With V trimmed by 10 bases and J by 3 bases, 8 bases remained unmatched. The CDR3 consists of 15 residues. The CDR3: CAKEAGGPHTGELFF. The CDR3 DNA is TGTGCCAAAGAAGCGGGAGGGCCTCACACCGGGGAGCTGTTTTTT.

This clonotype has just a few counts. The J gene is TRBJ1-1, the V gene TRBV29-1, with 8 bases lining up with TRBD1. V trimming: 6 bases; J trimming: 3 bases; junction bases outside the gene matches: 6. The CDR3 has 13 amino acids. Germline V gene sequence: CDR1 SQVTM, CDR2 ANQGSEA. CDR3 in amino acids: CSVTHRGDTEAFF. CDR3 nucleotide sequence: TGCAGCGTCACTCACAGGGGGGACACTGAAGCTTTCTTT.

This clonotype was recorded many times. The chain is built from TRBV29-1 and TRBJ2-5; 7 nucleotides agree with TRBD1. CDR1 and CDR2 from the germline V gene are SQVTM and ANQGSEA. With V trimmed by 4 bases and J by 2 bases, 1 base remained unmatched. This CDR3 comprises 12 residues. CDR3 sequence (DNA): TGCAGCGTTGTCAGGGGGCAAGAGACCCAGTACTTC. Translation: CSVVRGQETQYF.